This is a list of T cell receptor beta chains from one sample in a study of siplizumab effects on memory and regulatory T cells. Assay used: immunoSEQ multiplex PCR; TCRdb lists only in-frame clones, some missing. This sample has about 64,000 clones, with just over 95% found just once. The source material was naive CD8+ T cells sorted from blood. These receptors originate from a human donor in good health. Each CDR3 is given with its conserved first and last residue. The order of the fields is CDR3 length, V gene, CDR3 protein.

CDR3 length: 12; V gene: TRBV7-3; CDR3 protein: CASSTGANEQFF
CDR3 length: 14; V gene: TRBV7-9; CDR3 protein: CASSPAGGSETQYF
CDR3 length: 15; V gene: TRBV27; CDR3 protein: CASSPNGQGFYEQYF
CDR3 length: 15; V gene: TRBV27; CDR3 protein: CASSLHPGQTYEQYF
CDR3 length: 12; V gene: TRBV5-6; CDR3 protein: CASSQPDREQYF
CDR3 length: 18; V gene: TRBV23-1; CDR3 protein: CANTVRGRPSVENYGYTF
CDR3 length: 13; V gene: TRBV27; CDR3 protein: CASRLRESYEQYF
CDR3 length: 17; V gene: TRBV7-3; CDR3 protein: CASSPQGTSGLIGELFF
CDR3 length: 14; V gene: TRBV9; CDR3 protein: CASSLTGDAEKLFF
CDR3 length: 15; V gene: TRBV6-1; CDR3 protein: CASRDGTGGVYGYTF
CDR3 length: 15; V gene: TRBV7-9; CDR3 protein: CASSDNRGLSYEQYF
CDR3 length: 12; V gene: TRBV29-1; CDR3 protein: CSVEEGTTEAFF
CDR3 length: 17; V gene: TRBV10-3; CDR3 protein: CAISEPWGTGVSDTQYF
CDR3 length: 11; V gene: TRBV20-1; CDR3 protein: CSAILNTEAFF